The rows below give T cell receptor beta chains drawn from one sample of a study of vaccination and CD4 T cells after COVID-19. For these TCRs, the target antigens are not known. TCRdb re-called the PCR reads through MiXCR, storing one row per CDR3 protein. Found here are 10,000 to 15,000 distinct CDR3 sequences, approximately 74% of them singletons; the top ten hold approximately 8.1%. This sample comprised CD4+ T cells from blood, cultured in vitro, obtained after SARS-CoV-2 vaccination. These receptors were taken from a human donor who received a COVID-19 vaccine. Both conserved end residues are part of each CDR3. Fields, in order: CDR3 DNA, CDR3 protein, D gene, V gene, clone size, J gene. The D gene is left open where the match is weak. A row's size may be missing; if present it is once, few, many or a size class.

cdr3_nt: TGTGCCAGCGGGAACCAGGGGCAAGTCTATGGCTACACCTTC
cdr3_aa: CASGNQGQVYGYTF
d_call: .
v_call: TRBV27
clone_size: .
j_call: TRBJ1-2

cdr3_nt: TGTGCCAGCAAACCCGGGCCTCGAATCAAGGGACAGCCCCAGCATTTT
cdr3_aa: CASKPGPRIKGQPQHF
d_call: .
v_call: TRBV6-1
clone_size: .
j_call: TRBJ1-5

cdr3_nt: TGTGCCAGCAGCCTGGGGGGAAGCAATCAGCCCCAGCATTTT
cdr3_aa: CASSLGGSNQPQHF
d_call: .
v_call: TRBV6-1
clone_size: few
j_call: TRBJ1-5

cdr3_nt: TGTGCCAGTAGTATAGCAGGGCGGGCTAGCACAGATACGCAGTATTTT
cdr3_aa: CASSIAGRASTDTQYF
d_call: .
v_call: TRBV19
clone_size: .
j_call: TRBJ2-3

cdr3_nt: TGTGCCTGGAAGACCGAAAAACTGTTTTTT
cdr3_aa: CAWKTEKLFF
d_call: .
v_call: TRBV30
clone_size: .
j_call: TRBJ1-4

cdr3_nt: TGCAGTGCTATAGGTTGGGGGGGTTGGAGGGGCTACACCTTC
cdr3_aa: CSAIGWGGWRGYTF
d_call: .
v_call: TRBV20-1
clone_size: .
j_call: TRBJ1-2

cdr3_nt: TGTGCCTGGAGCCCCCTCGGACAGTCGGGCTACACCTTC
cdr3_aa: CAWSPLGQSGYTF
d_call: .
v_call: TRBV30
clone_size: .
j_call: TRBJ1-2

cdr3_nt: TGTGCCAGCAGCCGTAACAGGGTAATGATCGACACTGAAGCTTTCTTT
cdr3_aa: CASSRNRVMIDTEAFF
d_call: .
v_call: TRBV5-4
clone_size: .
j_call: TRBJ1-1

cdr3_nt: TGTGCCAGCAGTAGGACAGGGTCTGGAAGCTCCTATAATTCACCCCTCCACTTT
cdr3_aa: CASSRTGSGSSYNSPLHF
d_call: TRBD1
v_call: TRBV12-3/TRBV12-4
clone_size: few
j_call: TRBJ1-6

cdr3_nt: TGTGCCGGAAGGGGGACAGGGGATGAAAAACTGTTTTTT
cdr3_aa: CAGRGTGDEKLFF
d_call: TRBD1
v_call: TRBV6-4
clone_size: medium-sized
j_call: TRBJ1-4

cdr3_nt: TGTGCAAGCAGGGCCCCCAGGGACAGAGTCGCAACTAATGAAAAACTGTTTTTT
cdr3_aa: CASRAPRDRVATNEKLFF
d_call: TRBD1
v_call: TRBV27
clone_size: .
j_call: TRBJ1-4

cdr3_nt: TGTGCCTGGAGTGAATCGAGCAATCAGCCCCAGCATTTT
cdr3_aa: CAWSESSNQPQHF
d_call: .
v_call: TRBV30
clone_size: .
j_call: TRBJ1-5

cdr3_nt: TGTGCCAGTAGTATCAACCGGGACAGGGCGAATGGCTACACCTTC
cdr3_aa: CASSINRDRANGYTF
d_call: TRBD1
v_call: TRBV19
clone_size: few
j_call: TRBJ1-2

cdr3_nt: TGTGCCAGCAGCTATAAGCAGGCAGGACTAGTGGTCCCAGATACGCAGTATTTT
cdr3_aa: CASSYKQAGLVVPDTQYF
d_call: .
v_call: TRBV21-1
clone_size: .
j_call: TRBJ2-3

cdr3_nt: TGTGCCAGCAGCTTAGTCCCCGGGACAGGGGGATCGGAGACCCAGTACTTC
cdr3_aa: CASSLVPGTGGSETQYF
d_call: TRBD1
v_call: TRBV7-8
clone_size: .
j_call: TRBJ2-5

cdr3_nt: TGCAGTGCTAGAGCATTTGGGACTGGAGGAGCTTTCTTT
cdr3_aa: CSARAFGTGGAFF
d_call: .
v_call: TRBV20-1
clone_size: .
j_call: TRBJ1-1

cdr3_nt: TGTGCCAGCACCCTCACAGATACGCAGTATTTT
cdr3_aa: CASTLTDTQYF
d_call: .
v_call: TRBV12-3/TRBV12-4
clone_size: .
j_call: TRBJ2-3

cdr3_nt: TGTGCCAGCAGCAAAGACAGGTATGGCTACACCTTC
cdr3_aa: CASSKDRYGYTF
d_call: .
v_call: TRBV21-1
clone_size: .
j_call: TRBJ1-2

cdr3_nt: TGTGCCAGCACAGGGTACAATGAGCAGTTCTTC
cdr3_aa: CASTGYNEQFF
d_call: .
v_call: TRBV6-1
clone_size: .
j_call: TRBJ2-1

cdr3_nt: TGTGCCAGCAGCTTATACGGCGCGAAGACCCAGTACTTC
cdr3_aa: CASSLYGAKTQYF
d_call: .
v_call: TRBV7-9
clone_size: .
j_call: TRBJ2-5

cdr3_nt: TGTGCCAGCGGGCTGCAGGGCCCGGGTCGAGAGACCCAGTACTTC
cdr3_aa: CASGLQGPGRETQYF
d_call: .
v_call: TRBV5-4
clone_size: .
j_call: TRBJ2-5

cdr3_nt: TGTGCCTGGAGGAGGGGGCCCACTGAAGCTTTCTTT
cdr3_aa: CAWRRGPTEAFF
d_call: TRBD1
v_call: TRBV30
clone_size: once
j_call: TRBJ1-1

cdr3_nt: TGTGCCACCGGGGTTTCGCGGACACGAAACACAGATACGCAGTATTTT
cdr3_aa: CATGVSRTRNTDTQYF
d_call: .
v_call: TRBV24-1
clone_size: .
j_call: TRBJ2-3

cdr3_nt: TGTGCCATCAGTGCCAACGGCGAAGCTTTCTTT
cdr3_aa: CAISANGEAFF
d_call: .
v_call: TRBV10-3
clone_size: .
j_call: TRBJ1-1